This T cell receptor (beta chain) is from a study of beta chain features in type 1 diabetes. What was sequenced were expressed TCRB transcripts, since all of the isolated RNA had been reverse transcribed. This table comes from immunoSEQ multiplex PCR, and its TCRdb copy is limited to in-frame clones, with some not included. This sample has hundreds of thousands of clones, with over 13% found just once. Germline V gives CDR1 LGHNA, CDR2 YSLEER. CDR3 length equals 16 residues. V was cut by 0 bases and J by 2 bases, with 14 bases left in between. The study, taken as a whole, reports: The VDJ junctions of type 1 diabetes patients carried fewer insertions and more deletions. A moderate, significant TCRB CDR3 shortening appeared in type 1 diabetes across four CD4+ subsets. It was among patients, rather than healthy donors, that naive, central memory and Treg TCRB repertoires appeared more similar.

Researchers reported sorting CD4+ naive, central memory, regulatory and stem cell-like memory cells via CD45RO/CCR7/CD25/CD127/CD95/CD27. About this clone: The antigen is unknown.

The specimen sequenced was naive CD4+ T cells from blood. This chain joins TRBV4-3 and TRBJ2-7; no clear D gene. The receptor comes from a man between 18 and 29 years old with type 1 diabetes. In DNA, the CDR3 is TGCGCCAGCAGCCAAGAACCGTATACGGTAGCCTACGAGCAGTACTTC. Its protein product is CASSQEPYTVAYEQYF.